The 18 T cell receptor beta chains below were found in one sample sequenced in a study of blood T cells in healthy people across ages (dated by TCRdb to the mid-2010s). Library preparation used 5' RACE. The second PCR ran for about 7 to 11 cycles and used a J-beta primer mix along with a sample-barcoded 5' primer. The public reads were reprocessed in TCRdb via fastp at Q25 and MiXCR, keeping in-frame beta chains. One record per CDR3 amino acid sequence lists the most common genes and DNA. The sample contains fewer than 2,000,000 distinct CDR3 sequences, roughly 43% of them found a single time. The top ten constitute approximately 22% of the sample. What was sequenced was blood. These receptors all stem from a human donor in good health.

Of note for this clonotype: At one boundary the junction diverges from the germline segment, which might be a read error. The rearrangement uses TRBV2 and TRBJ1-2; TRBD1 is a possible D gene (6 bases). Germline CDR1 and CDR2: SNHLY and FYNNEI. The CDR3 spans 14 residues. The CDR3 DNA is TGTGCCAGCAGAGAAGGCGGGACACGGGTCGGCTACACCTTC. Encoded protein: CASREGGTRVGYTF.

V is TRBV7-2 and J is TRBJ1-5, with D tentatively TRBD1 (6 bases). This CDR3 has 15 amino acids. V lost 4 bases and J lost 2, with 12 bases in between. Germline V gives CDR1 SGHTA, CDR2 FQGNSA. CDR3 DNA: TGTGCCAGCAGCTGGACAGTGGTAGGCAATCAGCCCCAGCATTTT. Translation: CASSWTVVGNQPQHF.

The chain combines TRBV7-2 with TRBJ2-7; 11 bases align to TRBD2. This CDR3 region has 15 residues. Germline CDR1 SGHTA, CDR2 FQGNSA. V shed 5 bases and J 3 bases; nucleotides not matched to a gene: 6. The CDR3 bases are TGTGCCAGCAGCGCCACACTAGCGGGGGTCTACGAGCAGTACTTC. Residues: CASSATLAGVYEQYF.

This clonotype has a handful of counts. The chain couples TRBV11-3 to TRBJ2-2; 15 positions agree with TRBD2. Trimming at V came to 5 bases and at J to 4 bases, leaving 8 bases not matched to a gene. The CDR3 length is 18 residues. CDR1 SGHNT and CDR2 YENEEA come from the germline V gene. As DNA, the CDR3 is TGTGCCAGCAGCAGCTCAGGACTAGCGGGGGGGAGCACCGGGGAGCTGTTTTTT. This codes for CASSSSGLAGGSTGELFF.

In this sample, this clonotype turned up a few times. The genes are TRBV7-9 and TRBJ2-2, with D unresolved. This CDR3 spans 17 amino acids. Between the trimmed V and J ends, which lost 1 base and 1 base, there was a span of 13 bases. Germline CDR1 and CDR2: SEHNR and FQNEAQ (reference sequence). The CDR3 region is CASSLVISWQNTGELFF. Written as DNA, the CDR3 is TGTGCCAGCAGCTTAGTGATATCTTGGCAGAACACCGGGGAGCTGTTTTTT.

This chain links TRBV4-2 with TRBJ2-1, with 9 bases fitting TRBD2. CDR1 and CDR2 (germline): LGHNA, YNFKEQ. This CDR3 has 17 amino acids. Losses at the gene ends were 4 bases for V and 0 bases for J; bases not matched to a gene: 7. Here the CDR3 reads CASSREIAGASYNEQFF. The CDR3, as DNA: TGTGCCAGCAGCCGAGAGATAGCGGGGGCCTCCTACAATGAGCAGTTCTTC.

The chain uses TRBV12-3 or TRBV12-4 and TRBJ2-7; TRBD2 matches at 7 bases. V gave up 4 bases and J gave up 4 bases; unmatched junction bases: 7. The CDR3 totals 14 residues. Here the CDR3 DNA reads TGTGCCAGCAGTTCCAGCGGGACCCATTACGAGCAGTACTTC. It encodes CASSSSGTHYEQYF.

In this sample, this clonotype turned up a few times. For the CDR3, the DNA is TGTGCCATCAGTGAGGAGAGTCAAGAGACCCAGTACTTC. Translation gives CAISEESQETQYF. V gene TRBV10-3 combines with J gene TRBJ2-5; no firm D call. The CDR3 covers 13 residues. V was pared by 2 bases and J by 2 bases, with 6 bases between. Germline values: CDR1 ENHRY, CDR2 SYGVKD.

There are a few counts of this clonotype. J is TRBJ2-1 and V is TRBV5-1; no clear D. Germline V CDR1 and CDR2: SGHRS, YFSETQ. V gave up 4 bases and J gave up 9 bases, with 14 bases separating them. The CDR3 covers 13 residues. The CDR3 DNA reads TGCGCCAGCAGCGTCGATAGCCCGGGTGAGCAGTTCTTC. It translates to CASSVDSPGEQFF.

The genes are TRBV6-6 and TRBJ2-3; D may be TRBD2 (8 bases). With 6 bases removed from V and 4 bases from J, the gap between germline ends came to 14 bases. The CDR3 sequence is 14 residues long. Per the germline V gene, CDR1 is MNHNY and CDR2 is SVGAGI (reference sequence). This chain's CDR3 is CASRQGREADTQYF. The CDR3 DNA reads TGTGCCAGCAGACAGGGGCGGGAGGCAGATACGCAGTATTTT.

This clonotype has only one observation. This chain uses TRBV20-1 with TRBJ1-2; D gene uncertain. CDR1 and CDR2 from the germline V gene are DFQATT and SNEGSKA (reference sequence). V gave up 0 bases and J gave up 6 bases, with 8 bases separating them. The CDR3 extends over 12 amino acids. CDR3 amino acids: CSARDGGHGYTF. CDR3 bases: TGCAGTGCTAGAGATGGAGGGCATGGCTACACCTTC.

The chain links TRBV4-1 to TRBJ1-2; 10 bases map to TRBD1. Germline V gene data show CDR1 as MGHRA and CDR2 as YSYEKL. J was trimmed by 6 bases and V by 4 bases; bases with no gene match: 8. The CDR3 spans 15 residues. Here the CDR3 reads CASSRGDRGEDGYTF. In DNA form, the CDR3 reads TGCGCCAGCAGCCGAGGGGACAGGGGAGAGGATGGCTACACCTTC.

CDR3 in amino acids: CSVVSLGSGNTIYF. CDR3 sequence (DNA): TGCAGCGTTGTATCTCTGGGCTCTGGAAACACCATATATTTT. The chain employs TRBV29-1 and TRBJ1-3; D gene uncertain. Germline lookup yields CDR1 SQVTM and CDR2 ANQGSEA. V lost 4 bases, J lost 0 bases, and 10 bases lay in between. The CDR3 sequence is 14 residues long.

The chain uses TRBV9 and TRBJ2-1; 10 bases agree with TRBD1. The V gene end was trimmed by 0 bases and the J gene end by 3 bases; junction bases not matched to a gene: 3. Per the germline V gene, CDR1 is SGDLS and CDR2 is YYNGEE. This CDR3 is built from 16 residues. The CDR3 loop is CASSVAGTGDYNEQFF. In DNA, the CDR3 is TGTGCCAGCAGCGTAGCTGGGACAGGGGACTACAATGAGCAGTTCTTC. Together with reference TRBV9 and TRBJ2-1, the CDR3 gives the full variable domain: DSGVTQTPKHLITATGQRVTLRCSPRSGDLSVYWYQQSLDQGLQFLIQYYNGEERAKGNILERFSAQQFPDLHSELNLSSLELGDSALYFCASSVAGTGDYNEQFFGPGTRLTVL.

The chain has TRBV6-1 and TRBJ1-4; 9 nucleotides agree with TRBD1. Germline-derived CDR1 and CDR2 are MNHNS and SASEGT. CDR3 length: 15 amino acids. V shed 7 bases, J shed 6 bases, and the junction held 9 bases outside the gene matches. CDR3 residues: CASTHQQGAYEKLFF. In DNA, the CDR3 is TGTGCCAGCACCCATCAACAGGGGGCTTATGAAAAACTGTTTTTT.

The genes are TRBV20-1 and TRBJ2-3, with D possibly called TRBD1 or TRBD2 (6 bases each). CDR3 length: 13 residues. V gave up 2 bases and J gave up 6 bases, with 12 bases separating them. From germline, CDR1 is DFQATT and CDR2 SNEGSKA (reference sequence). Here the CDR3 reads CSARLGGMDTQYF. The CDR3 bases are TGCAGTGCTAGATTGGGGGGCATGGATACGCAGTATTTT.

The J gene is TRBJ2-1, the V gene TRBV6-6; TRBD1 matches 8 bases. This CDR3 comprises 14 residues. CDR1 and CDR2 (germline): MNHNY, SVGAGI (reference sequence). The V and J ends lost 6 bases and 8 bases, in that order; junction bases with no gene match: 9. CDR3 in DNA: TGTGCCAGCAGATATCCCGAGACAGGGGATGAGCAGTTCTTC. It encodes CASRYPETGDEQFF.

The J gene is TRBJ2-7, the V gene TRBV12-3 or TRBV12-4; D not certain. This CDR3 comprises 14 residues. With 3 bases removed from V and 6 bases from J, the gap between germline ends came to 15 bases. The CDR3: CASSFSEHATEQYF. CDR3 nucleotide sequence: TGTGCCAGCAGTTTTTCAGAACACGCTACCGAGCAGTACTTC.